This record concerns one T cell receptor beta chain sequence. Its antigen is not identified. These data belong to a study of a mutant IDH1 vaccine in newly diagnosed glioma. From germline, CDR1 is SGHTA and CDR2 FQGTGA. V gave up 5 bases and J gave up 9 bases, with 14 bases separating them. The CDR3 consists of 13 residues. Noted time point: week 5, during vaccination. It was 300 ug of mutant IDH1 20-mer peptide that made up each vaccine dose, given with topical imiquimod. Libraries were prepared by immunoSEQ multiplex PCR; TCRdb keeps only in-frame clonotypes and omits some of them. The sample includes around 46,000 clones, roughly 73% of them seen just once.

The chain couples TRBV7-3 to TRBJ2-1; perhaps TRBD2 as D (5 bases). The sequence derives from a man aged 50 or older with glioma. The source material was PBMCs, sampled from a glioma patient whose treatment included an IDH1 peptide vaccine. This CDR3 is CASSLRDGSEQFF. DNA of the CDR3: TGTGCCAGCAGCCTTAGGGATGGGAGTGAGCAGTTCTTC.